This TCR beta chain stems from a study of T cell repertoires in cytomegalovirus infection. The wider study: In public TCR beta signatures, there were indications of both CMV infection and matching HLA type. Whole-study findings and limits: The study found HLA-C-restricted CMV-specific TCR beta clonotypes dominating the ex vivo response. CMV carriers with the relevant HLA were identified by cumulative public TCR beta family frequency.

This clonotype was seen many times. The antigen is unknown. Trimming pared 7 bases from V and 3 bases from J, leaving 16 bases between. The germline CDR1 and CDR2 sequences are SGHAT and FQNNGV. CDR3 length: 14 amino acids. Using its own MiXCR run on the reads, TCRdb lists one record per CDR3 protein. Of some 300,000 distinct CDR3 sequences detected, roughly 13% appear once; the ten largest clones hold 8.8%. The chain has TRBV11-2 and TRBJ2-7; D is tentatively TRBD1 or TRBD2 (5 bases each). This receptor was taken from a human donor in good health (CMV status not recorded). Some clones in this sample may be carry-over from other donors' samples. Sequenced input: PBMCs. The CDR3 loop reads CASNLGPQGYEQYF. In nucleotides, the CDR3 is TGTGCCAGCAACCTGGGACCCCAAGGCTACGAGCAGTACTTC.